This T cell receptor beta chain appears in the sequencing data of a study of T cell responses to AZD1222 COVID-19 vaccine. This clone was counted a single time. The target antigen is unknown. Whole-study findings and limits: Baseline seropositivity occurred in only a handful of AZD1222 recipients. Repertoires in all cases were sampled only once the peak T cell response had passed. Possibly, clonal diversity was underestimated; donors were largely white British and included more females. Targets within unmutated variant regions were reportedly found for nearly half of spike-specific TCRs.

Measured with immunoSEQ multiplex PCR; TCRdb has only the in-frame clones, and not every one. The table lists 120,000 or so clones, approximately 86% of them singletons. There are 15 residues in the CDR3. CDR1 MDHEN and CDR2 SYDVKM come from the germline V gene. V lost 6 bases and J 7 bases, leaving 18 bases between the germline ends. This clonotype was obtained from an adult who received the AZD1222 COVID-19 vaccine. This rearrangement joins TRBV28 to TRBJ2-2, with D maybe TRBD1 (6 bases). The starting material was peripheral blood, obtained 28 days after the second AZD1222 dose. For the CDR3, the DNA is TGTGCCAGCAGCCCCCGGACGGGACAATTCGGGGAGCTGTTTTTT. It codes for CASSPRTGQFGELFF.